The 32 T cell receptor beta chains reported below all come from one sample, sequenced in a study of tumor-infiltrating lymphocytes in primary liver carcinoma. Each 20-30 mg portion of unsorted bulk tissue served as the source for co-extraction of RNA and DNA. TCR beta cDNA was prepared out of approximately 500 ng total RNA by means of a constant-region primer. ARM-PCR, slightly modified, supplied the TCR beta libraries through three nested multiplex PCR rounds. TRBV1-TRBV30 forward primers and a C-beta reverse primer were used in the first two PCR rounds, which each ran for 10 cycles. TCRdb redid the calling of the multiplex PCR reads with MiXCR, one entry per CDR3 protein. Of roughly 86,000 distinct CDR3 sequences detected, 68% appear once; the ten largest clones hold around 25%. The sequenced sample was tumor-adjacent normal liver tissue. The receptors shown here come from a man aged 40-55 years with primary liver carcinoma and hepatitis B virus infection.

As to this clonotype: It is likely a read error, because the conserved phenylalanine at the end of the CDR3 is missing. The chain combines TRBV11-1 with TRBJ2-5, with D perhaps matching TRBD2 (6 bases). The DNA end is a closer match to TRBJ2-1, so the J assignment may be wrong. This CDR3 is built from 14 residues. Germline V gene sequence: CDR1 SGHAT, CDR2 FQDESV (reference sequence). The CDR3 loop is CASSKAGNRNEQFL. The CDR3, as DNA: TGTGCCAGCAGCAAGGCGGGAAATAGGAATGAGCAGTTCCTC.

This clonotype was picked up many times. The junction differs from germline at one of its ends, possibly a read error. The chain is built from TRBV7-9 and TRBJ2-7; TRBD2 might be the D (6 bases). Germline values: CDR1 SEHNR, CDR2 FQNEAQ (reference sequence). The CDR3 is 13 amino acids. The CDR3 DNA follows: TGTGCCAGCAGCTTGGGGGGTCTCTACGAACAGTACTTC. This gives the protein CASSLGGLYEQYF.

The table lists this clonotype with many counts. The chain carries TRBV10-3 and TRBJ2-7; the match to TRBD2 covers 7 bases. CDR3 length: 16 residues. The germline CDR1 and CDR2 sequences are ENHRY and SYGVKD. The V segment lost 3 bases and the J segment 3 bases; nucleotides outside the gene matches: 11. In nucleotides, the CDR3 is TGTGCCATCAGTGAAGGATTAGTACTAGCGAACTACGAGCAGTACTTC. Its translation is CAISEGLVLANYEQYF.

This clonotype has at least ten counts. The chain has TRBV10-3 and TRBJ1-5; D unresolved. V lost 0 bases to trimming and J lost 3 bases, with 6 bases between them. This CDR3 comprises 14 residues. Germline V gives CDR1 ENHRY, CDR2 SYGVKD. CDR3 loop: CAISESMSNQPQHF. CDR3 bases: TGTGCCATCAGTGAGTCGATGTCCAATCAGCCCCAGCATTTT.

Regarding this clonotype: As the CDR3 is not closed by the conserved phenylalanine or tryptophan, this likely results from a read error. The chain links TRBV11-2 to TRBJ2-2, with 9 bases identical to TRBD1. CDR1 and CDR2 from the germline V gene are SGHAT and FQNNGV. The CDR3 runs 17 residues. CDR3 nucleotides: TGTGCCAGCAGCTTTGATCGGGACAGGGTCGGCACCGGGGAACTGTTTCTC. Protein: CASSFDRDRVGTGELFL.

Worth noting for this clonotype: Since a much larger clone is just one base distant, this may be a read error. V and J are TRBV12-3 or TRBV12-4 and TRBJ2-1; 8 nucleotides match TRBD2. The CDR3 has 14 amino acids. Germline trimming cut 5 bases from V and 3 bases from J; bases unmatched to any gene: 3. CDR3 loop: CASSVSGIYNEQFF. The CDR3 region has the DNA TGTGCCAGCAGTGTTAGCGGGATCTACAATGAGCAGTTCTTC.

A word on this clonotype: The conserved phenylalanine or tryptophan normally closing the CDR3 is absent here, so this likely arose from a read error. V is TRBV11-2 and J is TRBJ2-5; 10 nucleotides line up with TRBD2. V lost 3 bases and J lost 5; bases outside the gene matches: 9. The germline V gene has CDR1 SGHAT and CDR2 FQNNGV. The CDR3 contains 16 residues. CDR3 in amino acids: CASSLRGAGGPETQYL. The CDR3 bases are TGTGCCAGCAGCTTGAGAGGAGCGGGAGGGCCGGAGACCCAGTACTTA.

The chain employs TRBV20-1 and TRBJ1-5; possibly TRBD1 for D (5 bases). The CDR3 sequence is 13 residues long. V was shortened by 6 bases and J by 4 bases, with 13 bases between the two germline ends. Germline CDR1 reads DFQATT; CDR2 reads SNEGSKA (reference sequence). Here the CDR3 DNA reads TGCAGTGCCCTGGGGTCAGGGAATCAGCCCCAGCATTTT. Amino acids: CSALGSGNQPQHF.

The CDR3 protein is CVNAEGISNQPQHF. The CDR3 DNA follows: TGTGTCAACGCTGAGGGGATTAGCAATCAGCCCCAGCATTTT. The chain employs TRBV6-1 and TRBJ1-5; tentative D call: TRBD1 (5 bases). The CDR3 is made up of 14 amino acids. The germline CDR1 and CDR2 sequences are MNHNS and SASEGT.

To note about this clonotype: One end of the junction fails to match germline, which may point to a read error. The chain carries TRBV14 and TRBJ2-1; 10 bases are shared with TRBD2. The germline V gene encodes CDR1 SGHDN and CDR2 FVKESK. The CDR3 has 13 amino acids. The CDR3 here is CVSSQVLAGARFF. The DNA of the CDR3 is TGTGTCAGCAGCCAGGTCCTAGCGGGAGCACGGTTCTTC.

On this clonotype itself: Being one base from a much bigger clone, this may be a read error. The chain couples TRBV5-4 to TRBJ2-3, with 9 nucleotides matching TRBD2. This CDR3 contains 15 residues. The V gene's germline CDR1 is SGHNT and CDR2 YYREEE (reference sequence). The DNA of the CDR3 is TGTGCCAGCAGCTTTAGCGGGAGTCTCACAGATATGCAGTATTTT. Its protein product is CASSFSGSLTDMQYF.

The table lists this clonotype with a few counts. CDR3 region: CTSSLGGSSYNEQFF. CDR3 bases: TGTACTAGCAGCTTAGGGGGGAGCTCCTACAATGAGCAGTTCTTC. The chain recombines TRBV11-2 with TRBJ2-1; D is possibly TRBD1 or TRBD2 (6 bases each). The CDR3 covers 15 residues. Per the germline V gene, CDR1 is SGHAT and CDR2 is FQNNGV.

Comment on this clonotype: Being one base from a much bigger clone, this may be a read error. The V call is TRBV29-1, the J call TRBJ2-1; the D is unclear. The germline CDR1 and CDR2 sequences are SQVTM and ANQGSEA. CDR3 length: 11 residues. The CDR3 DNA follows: TGCAGCGTTGAATCCTACAGTGAGCAGTTCTTC. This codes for CSVESYSEQFF.

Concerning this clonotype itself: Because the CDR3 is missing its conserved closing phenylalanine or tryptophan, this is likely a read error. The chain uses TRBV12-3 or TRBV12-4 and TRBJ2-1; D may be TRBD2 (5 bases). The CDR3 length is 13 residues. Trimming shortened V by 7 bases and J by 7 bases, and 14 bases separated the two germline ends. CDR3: CASTPTSGNEQFI. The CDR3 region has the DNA TGTGCCAGCACCCCGACAAGCGGAAATGAGCAGTTCATC.

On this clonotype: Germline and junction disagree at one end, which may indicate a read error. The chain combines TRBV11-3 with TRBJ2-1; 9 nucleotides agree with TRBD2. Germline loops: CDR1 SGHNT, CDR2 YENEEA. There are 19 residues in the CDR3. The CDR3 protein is CASNLDQREAFSSYNGQFF. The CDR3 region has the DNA TGTGCCAGCAACTTAGATCAGCGGGAGGCGTTCAGCTCCTACAATGGGCAATTCTTC.

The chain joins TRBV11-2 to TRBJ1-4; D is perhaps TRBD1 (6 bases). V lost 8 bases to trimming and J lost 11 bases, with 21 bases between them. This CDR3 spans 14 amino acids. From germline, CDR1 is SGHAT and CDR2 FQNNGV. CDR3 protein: CASASYQEGGKLFF. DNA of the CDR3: TGTGCCAGCGCCTCTTACCAGGAGGGGGGGAAACTGTTTTTT.

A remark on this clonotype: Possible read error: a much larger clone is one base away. CDR3 nucleotide sequence: TGTGCCAGCAGCCTGTATACAGGGGGCCGTACAGATTCGCAGTATTTT. This translates into CASSLYTGGRTDSQYF. The chain combines TRBV13 with TRBJ2-3; 9 bases agree with TRBD1. The CDR3 spans 16 residues. Germline CDR1 and CDR2: PRHDT and FYEKMQ (reference sequence).

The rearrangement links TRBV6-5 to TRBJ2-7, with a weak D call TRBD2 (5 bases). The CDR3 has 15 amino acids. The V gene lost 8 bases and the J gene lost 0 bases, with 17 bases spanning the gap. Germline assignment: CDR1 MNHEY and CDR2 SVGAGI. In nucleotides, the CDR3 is TGTGCCAGCCGGCGCCCGGGGATGAACTCCTACGAGCAGTACTTC. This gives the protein CASRRPGMNSYEQYF.

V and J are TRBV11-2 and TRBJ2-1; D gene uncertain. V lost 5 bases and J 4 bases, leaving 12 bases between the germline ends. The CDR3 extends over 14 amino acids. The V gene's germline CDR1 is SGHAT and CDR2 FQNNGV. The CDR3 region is CASSPLGVYNEQFF. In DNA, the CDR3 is TGTGCCAGCAGCCCCTTAGGAGTTTACAATGAGCAGTTCTTC.

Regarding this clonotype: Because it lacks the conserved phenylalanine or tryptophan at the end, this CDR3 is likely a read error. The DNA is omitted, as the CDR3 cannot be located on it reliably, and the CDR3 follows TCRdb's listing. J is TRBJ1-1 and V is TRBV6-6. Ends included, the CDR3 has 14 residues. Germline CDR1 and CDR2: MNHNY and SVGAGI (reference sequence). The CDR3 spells CASSYSIATTEALL.

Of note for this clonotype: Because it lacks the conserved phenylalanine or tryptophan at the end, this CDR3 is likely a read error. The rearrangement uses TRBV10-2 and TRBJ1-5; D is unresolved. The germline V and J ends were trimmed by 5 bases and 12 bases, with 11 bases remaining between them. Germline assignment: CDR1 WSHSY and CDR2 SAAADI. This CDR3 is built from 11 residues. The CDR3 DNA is TGCGCCAGCAGTTCGGGATCTGTCCAGCATTAT. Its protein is CASSSGSVQHY.

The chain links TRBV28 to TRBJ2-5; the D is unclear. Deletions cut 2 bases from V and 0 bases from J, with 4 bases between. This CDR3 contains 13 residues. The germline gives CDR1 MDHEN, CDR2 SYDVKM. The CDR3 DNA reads TGTGCCAGCAGTTTACGCTACCAAGAGACCCAGTACTTC. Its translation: CASSLRYQETQYF.

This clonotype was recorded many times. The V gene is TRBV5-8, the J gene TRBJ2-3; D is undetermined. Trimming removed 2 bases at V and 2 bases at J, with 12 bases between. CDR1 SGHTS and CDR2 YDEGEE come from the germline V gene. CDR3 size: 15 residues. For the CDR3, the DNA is TGTGCCAGCAGCTTTATTTCCACTAACACAGATACGCAGTATTTT. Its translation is CASSFISTNTDTQYF.

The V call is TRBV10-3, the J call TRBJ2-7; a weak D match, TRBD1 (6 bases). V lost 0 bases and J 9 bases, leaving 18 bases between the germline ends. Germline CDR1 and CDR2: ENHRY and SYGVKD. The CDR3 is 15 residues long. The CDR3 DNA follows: TGTGCCATCAGTGAGTCTGAGGGGGAAGGTCACGGGCAGTACTTC. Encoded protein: CAISESEGEGHGQYF.

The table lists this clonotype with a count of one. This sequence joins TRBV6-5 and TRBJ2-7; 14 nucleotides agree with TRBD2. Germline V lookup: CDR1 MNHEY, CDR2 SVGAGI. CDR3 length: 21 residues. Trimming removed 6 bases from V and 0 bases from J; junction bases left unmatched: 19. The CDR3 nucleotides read TGTGCCAGCAGAGCGGCGCGGGCCATGCAAGGGACTAGCGGGAGCTCCTACGAGCAGTACTTC. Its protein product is CASRAARAMQGTSGSSYEQYF.

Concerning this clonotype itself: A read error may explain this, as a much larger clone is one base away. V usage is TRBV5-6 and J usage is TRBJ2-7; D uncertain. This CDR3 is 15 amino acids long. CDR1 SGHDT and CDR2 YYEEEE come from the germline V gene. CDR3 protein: CASRFGPTFADDQYF. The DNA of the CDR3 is TGTGCCAGCAGATTCGGACCAACGTTCGCGGACGATCAGTACTTC.

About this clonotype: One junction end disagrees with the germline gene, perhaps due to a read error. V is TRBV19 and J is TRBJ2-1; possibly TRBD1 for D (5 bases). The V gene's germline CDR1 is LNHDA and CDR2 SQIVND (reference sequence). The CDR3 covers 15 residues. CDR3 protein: CASSTGQGSYNDQFF. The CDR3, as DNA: TGTGCCAGTAGTACCGGGCAGGGCTCCTACAATGATCAGTTCTTC. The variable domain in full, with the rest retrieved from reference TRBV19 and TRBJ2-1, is DGGITQSPKYLFRKEGQNVTLSCEQNLNHDAMYWYRQDPGQGLRLIYYSQIVNDFQKGDIAEGYSVSREKKESFPLTVTSAQKNPTAFYLCASSTGQGSYNDQFFGPGTRLTVL.

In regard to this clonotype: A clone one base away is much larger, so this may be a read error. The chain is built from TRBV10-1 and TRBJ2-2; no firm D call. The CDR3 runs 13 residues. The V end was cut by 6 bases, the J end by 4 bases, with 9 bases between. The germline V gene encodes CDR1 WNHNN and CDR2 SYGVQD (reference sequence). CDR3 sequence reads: CASRSDGTGELFF. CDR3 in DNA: TGCGCCAGCAGGAGTGATGGCACCGGGGAGCTGTTTTTT.

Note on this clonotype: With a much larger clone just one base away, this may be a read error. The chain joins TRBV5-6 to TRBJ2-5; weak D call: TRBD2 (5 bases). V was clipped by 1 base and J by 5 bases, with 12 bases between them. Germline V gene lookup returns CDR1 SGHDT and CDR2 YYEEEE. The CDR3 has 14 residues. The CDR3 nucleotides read TGTGCCAGCAGCTTGACTCTAGCCGAGGAGACCCAGTACTTC. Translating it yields CASSLTLAEETQYF.

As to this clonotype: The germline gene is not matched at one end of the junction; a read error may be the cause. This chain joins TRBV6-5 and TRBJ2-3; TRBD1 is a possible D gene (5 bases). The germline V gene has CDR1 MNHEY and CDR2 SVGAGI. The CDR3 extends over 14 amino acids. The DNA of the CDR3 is TGTGCCAGCAGTTGCGTCGGAGCCACAGGTACGCAGTATTTT. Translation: CASSCVGATGTQYF.

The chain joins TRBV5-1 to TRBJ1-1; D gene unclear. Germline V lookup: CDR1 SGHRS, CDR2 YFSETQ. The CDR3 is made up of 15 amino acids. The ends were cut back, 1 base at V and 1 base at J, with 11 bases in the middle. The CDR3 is CASSLYPTENTEAFF. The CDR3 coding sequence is TGCGCCAGCAGCTTGTATCCCACAGAGAACACTGAAGCTTTCTTT.

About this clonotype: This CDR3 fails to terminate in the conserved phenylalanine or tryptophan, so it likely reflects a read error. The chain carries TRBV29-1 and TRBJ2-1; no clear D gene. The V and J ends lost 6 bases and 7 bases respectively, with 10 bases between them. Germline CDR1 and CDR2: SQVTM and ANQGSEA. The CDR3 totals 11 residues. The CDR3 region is CSVDSTNEQFL. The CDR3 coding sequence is TGCAGCGTGGATTCGACTAATGAGCAGTTCTTA.